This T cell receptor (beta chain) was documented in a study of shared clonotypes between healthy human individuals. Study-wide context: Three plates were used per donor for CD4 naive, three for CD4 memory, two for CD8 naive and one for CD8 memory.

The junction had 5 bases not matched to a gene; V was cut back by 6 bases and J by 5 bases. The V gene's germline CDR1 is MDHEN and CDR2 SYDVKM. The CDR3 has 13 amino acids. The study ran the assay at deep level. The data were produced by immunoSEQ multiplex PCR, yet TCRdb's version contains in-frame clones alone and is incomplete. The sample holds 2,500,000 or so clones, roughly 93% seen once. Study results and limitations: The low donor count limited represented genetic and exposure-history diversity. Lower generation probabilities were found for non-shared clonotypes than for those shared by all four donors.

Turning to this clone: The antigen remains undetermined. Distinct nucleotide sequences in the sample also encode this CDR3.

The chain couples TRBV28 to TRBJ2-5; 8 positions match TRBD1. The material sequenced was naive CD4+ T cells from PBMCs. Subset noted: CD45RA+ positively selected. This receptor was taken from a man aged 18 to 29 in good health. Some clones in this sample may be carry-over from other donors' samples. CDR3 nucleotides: TGTGCCAGCAGAAGACAGGGGAGGGAGACCCAGTACTTC. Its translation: CASRRQGRETQYF.